This TCR beta chain appears in the sequencing data of a study of regulatory and conventional T cells in breast cancer. One entry per CDR3 protein results from TCRdb running MiXCR on the PCR reads. The repertoire holds about 9,600 distinct CDR3 sequences, with 34% as singletons. Germline values: CDR1 SGHRS, CDR2 YFSETQ. The CDR3 spans 13 residues. The V and J ends lost 4 bases and 8 bases, in that order; junction bases with no gene match: 7. The receptor comes from a male donor in good health. This rearrangement joins TRBV5-1 to TRBJ2-3; 7 bases line up with TRBD1. Sequenced: conventional T cells from blood. The CDR3 is CASSTEGAATQYF. CDR3 DNA sequence: TGCGCCAGCAGCACCGAGGGGGCAGCTACGCAGTATTTT.